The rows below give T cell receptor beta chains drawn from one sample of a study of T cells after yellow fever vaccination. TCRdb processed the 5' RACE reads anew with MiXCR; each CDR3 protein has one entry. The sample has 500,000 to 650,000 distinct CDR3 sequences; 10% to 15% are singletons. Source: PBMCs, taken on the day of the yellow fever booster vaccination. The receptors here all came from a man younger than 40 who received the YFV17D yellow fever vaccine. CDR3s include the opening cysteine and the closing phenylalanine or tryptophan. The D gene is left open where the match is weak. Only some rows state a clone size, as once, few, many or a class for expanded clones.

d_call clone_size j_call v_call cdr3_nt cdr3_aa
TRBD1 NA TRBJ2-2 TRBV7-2 TGTGCCACTAGACAGGGGGAAAGCACCGGGGAGCTGTTTTTT CATRQGESTGELFF
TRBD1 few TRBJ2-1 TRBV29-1 TGCAGCTCCTTGAGAGTGACAGGGGCCCGGGATGAGCAGTTCTTC CSSLRVTGARDEQFF
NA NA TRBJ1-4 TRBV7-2 TGTGCCAGCAGCTTAGCGCGTGGCCAGCTTCTAAATGAAAAACTGTTTTTT CASSLARGQLLNEKLFF
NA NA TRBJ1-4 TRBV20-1 TGCAGTGCTAGAGCCCCCAGACCTAACCGGAATGAAAAACTGTTTTTT CSARAPRPNRNEKLFF
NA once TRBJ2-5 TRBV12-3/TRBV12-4 TGTGCCAGCAGAGTCACAGTTCAAGAGACCCAGTACTTC CASRVTVQETQYF
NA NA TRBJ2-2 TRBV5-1 TGCGCCAGCAGCTTGTTCGGGGAGCTGTTTTTT CASSLFGELFF
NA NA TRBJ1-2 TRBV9 TGTGCCAGCAGCGTAGGGTTTTTTGGCTACACCTTC CASSVGFFGYTF
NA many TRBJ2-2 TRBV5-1 TGCGCCAGCAGCTCCTCGGGACACAACACCGGGGAGCTGTTTTTT CASSSSGHNTGELFF
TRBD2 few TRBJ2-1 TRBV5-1 TGCGCCAGCAGCGGGGGACTAGCGGGTTGGGAGCAGTTCTTC CASSGGLAGWEQFF
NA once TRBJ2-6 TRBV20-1 TGCAGTGTAGGGCAGGGCGGCGGTGGGGCCAACGTCCTGACTTTC CSVGQGGGGANVLTF
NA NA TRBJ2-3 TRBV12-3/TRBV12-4 TGTGCCAGCAGTTTGTGGACTCACGGGAGTGATACGCAGTATTTT CASSLWTHGSDTQYF
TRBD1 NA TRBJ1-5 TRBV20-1 TGCAGTGCCATCGAAGCGCGGACAGGGCTGCGTCAGCCCCAGCATTTT CSAIEARTGLRQPQHF
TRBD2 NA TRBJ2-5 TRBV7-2 TGTGCCAGCAGCTTAACTGCGGGAGGACCCCCAATCCAGTACTTC CASSLTAGGPPIQYF
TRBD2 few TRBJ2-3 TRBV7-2 TGTGCCAGCAGCCCAATGGGACTAGCGGGAGCAGATACGCAGTATTTT CASSPMGLAGADTQYF
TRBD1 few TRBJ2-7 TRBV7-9 TGTGCCAGCAGCCCGCCGGGACAGGGTTCCTACGAGCAGTACTTC CASSPPGQGSYEQYF
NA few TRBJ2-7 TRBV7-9 TGTGCCAGCAGCCCTCTGGTAGTGGACGAGCAGTACTTC CASSPLVVDEQYF
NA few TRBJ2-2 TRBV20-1 TGCAGTGCTAGCACACAGGGCAACACCGGGGAGCTGTTTTTT CSASTQGNTGELFF
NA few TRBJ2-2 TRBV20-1 TGCAGTGCTAGAGGGGTCATTCCACCCAGATACACCGGGGAGCTGTTTTTT CSARGVIPPRYTGELFF
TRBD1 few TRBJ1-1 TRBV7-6 TGTGCCAGCAGCCAAGGACAGGGTGGTTCGACTTTCTTT CASSQGQGGSTFF
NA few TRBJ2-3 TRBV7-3 TGTGCCAGCAGTCTCGACATTAGCCTAGGGGAAGATACGCAGTATTTT CASSLDISLGEDTQYF
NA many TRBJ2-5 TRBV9 TGTGCCAGCAGCGCCCGGGCGCCAGAAGGGACCCAGTACTTC CASSARAPEGTQYF
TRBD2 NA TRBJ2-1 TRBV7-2 TGTGCCAGCAGCTTATTAGCGGGGAACTCGGCGCAGTTCTTC CASSLLAGNSAQFF
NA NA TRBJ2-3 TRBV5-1 TGCGCCAGCAGCCCCACGGAGACGGTTACGCAGTATTTT CASSPTETVTQYF
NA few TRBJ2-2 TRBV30 TGTGCCTGGATAGAAGGGGTAGCCGGGGAGCTGTTTTTT CAWIEGVAGELFF
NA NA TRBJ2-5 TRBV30 TGTGCCTGGACCTTAGAAGAGACCCAGTACTTC CAWTLEETQYF
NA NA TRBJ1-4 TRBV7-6 TGTGCCAGCAGCCGAGAGGTAGTCAATGAAAAACTGTTTTTT CASSREVVNEKLFF
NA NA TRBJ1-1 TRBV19 TGTGCCAGTAGTCCAGGGATTGAAGCTTTCTTT CASSPGIEAFF
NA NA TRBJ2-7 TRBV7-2 TGTGCCAGCAGACCTAACTACAGGTACGAGCAGTACTTC CASRPNYRYEQYF
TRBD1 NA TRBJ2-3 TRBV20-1 TGCAGTGCTTACTGGACAGGGCTCCCAGATACGCAGTATTTT CSAYWTGLPDTQYF
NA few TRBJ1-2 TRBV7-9 TGTGCCAGCAGCTTAGAAGTTGTCGGCTACACCTTC CASSLEVVGYTF
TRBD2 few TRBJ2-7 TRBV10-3 TGTGCCATCAGCTCCCTGGGGAGGGACGAGCAGTACTTC CAISSLGRDEQYF
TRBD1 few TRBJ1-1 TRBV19 TGTGCCAGTAGTATGCTTACAGGGGGCGACACTGAAGCTTTCTTT CASSMLTGGDTEAFF
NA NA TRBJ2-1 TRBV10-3 TGTGCCATCAGTGACGTCGTGGATGACAAGCAGTTCTTC CAISDVVDDKQFF
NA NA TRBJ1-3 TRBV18 TGTGCCAGCTCACCACAGGGGCCTGGAAACACCATATATTTT CASSPQGPGNTIYF
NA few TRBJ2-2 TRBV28 TGTGCCAGCAGCCCACCTGGGACGGTGAACACCGGGGAGCTGTTTTTT CASSPPGTVNTGELFF
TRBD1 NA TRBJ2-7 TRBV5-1 TGCGCCAGCAGCAAGGGACAGGGGTTCTACGAGCAGTACTTC CASSKGQGFYEQYF
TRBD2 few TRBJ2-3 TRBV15 TGTGCCACCAGAGGGGGGACTAGCCGGAGTTCGGATACGCAGTATTTT CATRGGTSRSSDTQYF
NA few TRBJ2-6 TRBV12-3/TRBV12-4 TGTGCCAGCAGTCCCCGGTTTTGGTCCGGGGCCAACGTCCTGACTTTC CASSPRFWSGANVLTF
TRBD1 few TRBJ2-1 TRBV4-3 TGCGCCAGCAGCCACAGAATCGTTACAGGGGGCGAGCAGTTCTTC CASSHRIVTGGEQFF
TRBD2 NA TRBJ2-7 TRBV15 TGTGCCACCAGCAGAGAACGTCCGGGACTACCTTACGAGCAGTACTTC CATSRERPGLPYEQYF
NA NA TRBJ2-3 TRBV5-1 TGCGCCAGCAGCTTGGTCCCTCGGGCTAGCGCAGATACGCAGTATTTT CASSLVPRASADTQYF
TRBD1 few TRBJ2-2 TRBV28 TGTGCCAGCAGTACCGGGACAGGGCTTATCGGGGAGCTGTTTTTT CASSTGTGLIGELFF
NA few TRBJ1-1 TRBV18 TGTGCCAGCTCCCGTGGTTCAGGAAGCACTGAAGCTTTCTTT CASSRGSGSTEAFF